What follows describes a single T cell receptor beta chain. The source of the sample is a study of blood T cell repertoires in COVID-19. Study context: T cells, B-cell-depleted T cells, or PBMCs provided the cDNA or gDNA that served as material.

While infection was still active, Seattle patients were enrolled and then followed longitudinally. In the authors' methods: Nucleated cell number was recorded as an estimate derived from reference gene primer amplification. The data were produced by immunoSEQ multiplex PCR, yet TCRdb's version contains in-frame clones alone and is incomplete. For V, J and clone size, that table is used; D and trimming come from the DNA. The sample holds more than 300,000 clones; around 87% are singletons and the top ten take more than 5%. The material sequenced was peripheral blood. The TCR sequence derives from a woman between 45 and 65 years old with COVID-19, enrolled during active disease.

CDR3 residues: CAWSALRGTVYGYTF. As DNA, the CDR3 is TGTGCCTGGAGTGCGTTACGAGGGACAGTTTATGGCTACACCTTC. The chain combines TRBV30 with TRBJ1-2; TRBD1 matches 7 bases. V dropped 1 base and J dropped 5; count of bases not matched to a gene: 10. CDR1 and CDR2 (germline): GTSNPN, SVGIG (reference sequence). This CDR3 has 15 amino acids.